The present TCR beta chain was sequenced within a study of T cells in Graves' hyperthyroidism and ophthalmopathy. Whole-study context: Sampling of peripheral blood happened at initial diagnosis, prior to any treatment.

TCR beta CDR3 regions were amplified from RNA. Primed by the HTBI set, a first-round RT-PCR was run on the TCR CDR3. One entry per CDR3 protein, called by TCRdb with MiXCR from the multiplex PCR reads. The sample holds a few hundred thousand distinct CDR3 sequences, 15% to 19% seen once. Per the germline V gene, CDR1 is DFQATT and CDR2 is SNEGSKA (reference sequence). The CDR3 has 14 amino acids. V shed 5 bases and J shed 3 bases, with 16 bases lying between them. Diagnosis of hyperthyroidism was new in patients aged 18 to 65, and its duration was under 2 months. Clinical symptoms, serum thyroxine, TRAb, thyroid ultrasound and orbital computed tomography established diagnosis. In its sample, this clonotype was seen many times.

The genes are TRBV20-1 and TRBJ1-1; D is uncertain. The TCR was taken from a woman between 18 and 29 years old with Graves' hyperthyroidism that later progressed to Graves' ophthalmopathy. The specimen sequenced was blood. CDR3 bases: TGCAGTGCTGTGGGTGTCGAGCGGTACACTGAAGCTTTCTTT. This codes for CSAVGVERYTEAFF.